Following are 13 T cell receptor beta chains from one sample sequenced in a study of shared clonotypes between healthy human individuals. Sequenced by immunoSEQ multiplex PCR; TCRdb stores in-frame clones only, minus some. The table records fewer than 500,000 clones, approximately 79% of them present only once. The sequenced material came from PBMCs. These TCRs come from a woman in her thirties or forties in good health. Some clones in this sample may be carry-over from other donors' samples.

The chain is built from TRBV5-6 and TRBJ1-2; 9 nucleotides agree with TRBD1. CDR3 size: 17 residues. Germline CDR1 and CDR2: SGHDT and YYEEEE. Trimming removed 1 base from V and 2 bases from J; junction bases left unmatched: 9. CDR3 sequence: CASSLPGQGEWNYGYTF. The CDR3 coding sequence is TGTGCCAGCAGCTTGCCGGGACAGGGTGAGTGGAACTATGGCTACACCTTC.

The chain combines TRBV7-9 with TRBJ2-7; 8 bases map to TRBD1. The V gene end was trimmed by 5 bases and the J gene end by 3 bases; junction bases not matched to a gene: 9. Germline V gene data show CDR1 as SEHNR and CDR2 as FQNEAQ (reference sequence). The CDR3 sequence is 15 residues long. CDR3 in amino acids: CASSPTGTGFYEQYF. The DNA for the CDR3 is TGTGCCAGCAGCCCCACCGGGACAGGTTTCTACGAGCAGTACTTC.

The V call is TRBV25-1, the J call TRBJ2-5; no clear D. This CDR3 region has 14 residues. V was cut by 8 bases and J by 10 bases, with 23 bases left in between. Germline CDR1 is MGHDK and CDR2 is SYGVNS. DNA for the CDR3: TGTGCCAGCGCCCCCGCCCCCGGCGGCGGTGGCCAGTACTTC. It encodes CASAPAPGGGGQYF.

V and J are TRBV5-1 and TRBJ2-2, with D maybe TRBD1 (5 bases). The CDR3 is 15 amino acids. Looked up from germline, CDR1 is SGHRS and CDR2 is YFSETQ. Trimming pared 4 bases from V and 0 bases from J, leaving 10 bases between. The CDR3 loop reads CASSARDPNTGELFF. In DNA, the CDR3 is TGCGCCAGCAGCGCCAGGGATCCGAACACCGGGGAGCTGTTTTTT.

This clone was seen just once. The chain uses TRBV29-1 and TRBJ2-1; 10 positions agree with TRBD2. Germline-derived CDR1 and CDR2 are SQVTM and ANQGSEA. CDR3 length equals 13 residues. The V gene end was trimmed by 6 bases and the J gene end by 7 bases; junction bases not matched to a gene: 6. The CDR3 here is CSVQREGRNEQFF. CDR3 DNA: TGCAGCGTCCAGCGGGAGGGCCGAAATGAGCAGTTCTTC.

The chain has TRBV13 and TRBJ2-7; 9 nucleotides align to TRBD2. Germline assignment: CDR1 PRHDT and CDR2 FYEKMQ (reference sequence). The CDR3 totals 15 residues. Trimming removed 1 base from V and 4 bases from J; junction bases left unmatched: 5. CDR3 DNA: TGTGCCAGCAGCTTAGCGCGGGAGGGAGGGTACGAGCAGTACTTC. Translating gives CASSLAREGGYEQYF.

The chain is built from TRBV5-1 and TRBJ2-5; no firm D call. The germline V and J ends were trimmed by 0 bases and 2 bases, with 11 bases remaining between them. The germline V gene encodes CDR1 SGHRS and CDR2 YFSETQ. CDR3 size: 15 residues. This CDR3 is CASSLVGPPQETQYF. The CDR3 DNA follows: TGCGCCAGCAGCTTGGTTGGGCCCCCACAAGAGACCCAGTACTTC.

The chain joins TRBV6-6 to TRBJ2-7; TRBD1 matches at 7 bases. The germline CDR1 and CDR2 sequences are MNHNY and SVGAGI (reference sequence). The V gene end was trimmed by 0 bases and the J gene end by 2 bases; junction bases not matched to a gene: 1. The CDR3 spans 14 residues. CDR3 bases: TGTGCCAGCAGTTACTCCGACAGGGCCTACGAGCAGTACTTC. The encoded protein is CASSYSDRAYEQYF.

The DNA for the CDR3 is TGTGCCAGCAGCCGTAGGGAGGGGCCGGAGACCCAGTACTTC. Encoded protein: CASSRREGPETQYF. The rearrangement uses TRBV7-2 and TRBJ2-5, with 7 bases matching TRBD2. Trimming took 5 bases from V and 5 from J; bases not matched to a gene: 8. The CDR3 spans 14 residues. Per the germline V gene, CDR1 is SGHTA and CDR2 is FQGNSA.

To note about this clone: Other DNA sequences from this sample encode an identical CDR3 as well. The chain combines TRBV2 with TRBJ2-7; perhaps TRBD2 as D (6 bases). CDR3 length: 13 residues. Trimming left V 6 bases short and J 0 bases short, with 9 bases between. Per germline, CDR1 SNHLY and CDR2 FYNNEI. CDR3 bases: TGTGCCAGCAGAGGCGGGGACTCCTACGAGCAGTACTTC. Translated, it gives CASRGGDSYEQYF.

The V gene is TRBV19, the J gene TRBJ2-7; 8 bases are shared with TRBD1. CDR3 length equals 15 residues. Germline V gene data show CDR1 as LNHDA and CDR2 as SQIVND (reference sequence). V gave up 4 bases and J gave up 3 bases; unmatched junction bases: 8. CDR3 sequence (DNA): TGTGCCAGTAGTAATACCGGGACAGGAGGCTACGAGCAGTACTTC. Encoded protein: CASSNTGTGGYEQYF.

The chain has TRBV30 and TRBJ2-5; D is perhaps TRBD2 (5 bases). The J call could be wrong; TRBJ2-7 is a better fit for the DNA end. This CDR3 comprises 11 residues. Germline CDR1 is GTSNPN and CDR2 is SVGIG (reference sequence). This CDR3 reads CAWKKEDEQYF. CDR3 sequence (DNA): TGTGCCTGGAAGAAGGAGGACGAGCAGTACTTC.

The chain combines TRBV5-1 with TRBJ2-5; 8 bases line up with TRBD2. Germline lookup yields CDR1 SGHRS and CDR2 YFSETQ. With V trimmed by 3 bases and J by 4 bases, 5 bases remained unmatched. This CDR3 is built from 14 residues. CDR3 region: CASSSGGGTETQYF. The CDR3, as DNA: TGCGCCAGCAGCTCCGGCGGGGGGACAGAGACCCAGTACTTC.